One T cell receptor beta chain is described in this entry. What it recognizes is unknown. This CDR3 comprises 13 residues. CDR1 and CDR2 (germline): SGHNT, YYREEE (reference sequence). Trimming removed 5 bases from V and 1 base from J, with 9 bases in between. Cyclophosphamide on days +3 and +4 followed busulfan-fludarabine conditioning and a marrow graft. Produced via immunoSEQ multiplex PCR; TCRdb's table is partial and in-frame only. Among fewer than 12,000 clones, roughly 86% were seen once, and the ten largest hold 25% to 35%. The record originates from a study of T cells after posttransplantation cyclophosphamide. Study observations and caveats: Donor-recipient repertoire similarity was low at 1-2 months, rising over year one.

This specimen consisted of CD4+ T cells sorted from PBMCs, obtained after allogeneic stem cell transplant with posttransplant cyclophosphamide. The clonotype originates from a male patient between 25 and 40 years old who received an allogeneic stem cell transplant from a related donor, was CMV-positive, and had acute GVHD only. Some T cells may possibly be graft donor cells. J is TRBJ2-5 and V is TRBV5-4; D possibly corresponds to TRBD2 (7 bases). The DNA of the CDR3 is TGTGCCAGCAGGGGGGGGCTCCAAGAGACCCAGTACTTC. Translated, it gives CASRGGLQETQYF.